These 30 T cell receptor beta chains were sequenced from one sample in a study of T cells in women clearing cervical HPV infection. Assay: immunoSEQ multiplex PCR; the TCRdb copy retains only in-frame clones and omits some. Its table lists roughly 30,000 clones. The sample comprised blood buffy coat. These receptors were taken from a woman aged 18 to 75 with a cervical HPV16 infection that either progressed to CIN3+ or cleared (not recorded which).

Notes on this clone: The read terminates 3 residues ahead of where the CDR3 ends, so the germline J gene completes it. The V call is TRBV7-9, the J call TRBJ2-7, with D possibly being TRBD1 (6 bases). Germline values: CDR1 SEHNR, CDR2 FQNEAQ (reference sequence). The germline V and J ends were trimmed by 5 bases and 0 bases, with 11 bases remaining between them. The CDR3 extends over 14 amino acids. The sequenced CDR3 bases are TGTGCCAGCAGCCAGGGGATCAGCTCCTACGAG. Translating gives CASSQGISSYE. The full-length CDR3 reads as CASSQGISSYEQYF. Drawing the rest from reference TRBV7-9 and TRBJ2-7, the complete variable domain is DTGVSQNPRHKITKRGQNVTFRCDPISEHNRLYWYRQTLGQGPEFLTYFQNEAQLEKSRLLSDRFSAERPKGSFSTLEIQRTEQGDSAMYLCASSQGISSYEQYFGPGTRLTVT.

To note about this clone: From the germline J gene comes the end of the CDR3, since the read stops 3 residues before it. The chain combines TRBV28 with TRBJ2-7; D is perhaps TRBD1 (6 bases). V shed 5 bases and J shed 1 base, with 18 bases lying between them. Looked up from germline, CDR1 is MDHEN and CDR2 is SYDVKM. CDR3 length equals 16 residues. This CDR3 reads CASSPPGDHRSYEQYF. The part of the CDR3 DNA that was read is TGTGCCAGCAGTCCCCCAGGGGATCATAGGTCCTACGAG.

CDR3: CASSWTLNNSPLHF. The sequenced CDR3 bases are TGTGCCAGCAGCTGGACACTGAATAATTCACCC. The V gene is TRBV7-9, the J gene TRBJ1-6; perhaps TRBD1 as D (5 bases). The sequenced fragment ends 3 residues before the CDR3 boundary, so the rest is inferred from the germline J gene. Between the trimmed V and J ends, which lost 4 bases and 5 bases, there was a span of 9 bases. This CDR3 region has 14 residues. CDR1 is SEHNR and CDR2 is FQNEAQ in the germline V gene (reference sequence).

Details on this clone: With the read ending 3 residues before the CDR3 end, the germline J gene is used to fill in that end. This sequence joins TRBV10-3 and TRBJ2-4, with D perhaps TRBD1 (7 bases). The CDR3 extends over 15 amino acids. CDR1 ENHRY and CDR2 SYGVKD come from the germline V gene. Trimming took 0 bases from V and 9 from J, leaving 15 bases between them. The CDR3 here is CAISESEGANAIQYF. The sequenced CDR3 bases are TGTGCCATCAGTGAGTCGGAGGGGGCTAATGCCATT.

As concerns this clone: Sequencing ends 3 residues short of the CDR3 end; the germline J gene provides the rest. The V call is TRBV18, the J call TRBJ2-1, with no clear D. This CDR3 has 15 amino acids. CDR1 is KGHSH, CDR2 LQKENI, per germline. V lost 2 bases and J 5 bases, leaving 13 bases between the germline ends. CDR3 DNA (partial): TGTGCCAGCTCACCAACGACACATAGGGACAATGAG. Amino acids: CASSPTTHRDNE. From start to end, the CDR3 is CASSPTTHRDNEQFF.

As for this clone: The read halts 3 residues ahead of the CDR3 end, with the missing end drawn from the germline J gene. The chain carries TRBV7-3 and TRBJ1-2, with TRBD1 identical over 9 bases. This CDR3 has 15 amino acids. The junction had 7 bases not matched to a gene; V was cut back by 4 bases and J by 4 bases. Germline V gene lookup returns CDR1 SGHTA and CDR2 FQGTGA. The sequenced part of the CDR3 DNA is TGTGCCAGCAGCTCGACAGGGGGATGGGGCTATGGC. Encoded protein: CASSSTGGWGYG. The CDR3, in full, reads CASSSTGGWGYGYTF.

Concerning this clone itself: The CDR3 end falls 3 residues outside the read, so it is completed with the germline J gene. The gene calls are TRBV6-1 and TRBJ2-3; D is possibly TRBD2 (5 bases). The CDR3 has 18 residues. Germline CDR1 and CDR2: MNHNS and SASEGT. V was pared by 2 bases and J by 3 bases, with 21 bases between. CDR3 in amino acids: CASSEPFVLGLATDTQYF. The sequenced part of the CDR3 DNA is TGTGCCAGCAGTGAACCCTTTGTACTGGGGTTAGCGACAGATACG.

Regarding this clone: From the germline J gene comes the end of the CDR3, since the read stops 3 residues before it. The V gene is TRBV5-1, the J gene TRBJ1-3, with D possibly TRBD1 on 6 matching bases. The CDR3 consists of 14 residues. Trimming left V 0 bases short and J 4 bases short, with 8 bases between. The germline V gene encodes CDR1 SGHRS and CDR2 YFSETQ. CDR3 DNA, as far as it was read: TGCGCCAGCAGCTTGGAAGGGACAGGAAACACC. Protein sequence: CASSLEGTGNT. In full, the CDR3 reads CASSLEGTGNTIYF.

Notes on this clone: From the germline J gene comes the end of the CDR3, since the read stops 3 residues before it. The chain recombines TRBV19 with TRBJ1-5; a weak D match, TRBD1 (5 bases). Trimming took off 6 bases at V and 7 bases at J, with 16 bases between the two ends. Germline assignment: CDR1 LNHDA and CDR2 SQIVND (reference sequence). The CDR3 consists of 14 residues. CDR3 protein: CASRDAGVWQPQHF. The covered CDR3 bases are TGTGCCAGTAGGGATGCGGGGGTTTGGCAGCCC.

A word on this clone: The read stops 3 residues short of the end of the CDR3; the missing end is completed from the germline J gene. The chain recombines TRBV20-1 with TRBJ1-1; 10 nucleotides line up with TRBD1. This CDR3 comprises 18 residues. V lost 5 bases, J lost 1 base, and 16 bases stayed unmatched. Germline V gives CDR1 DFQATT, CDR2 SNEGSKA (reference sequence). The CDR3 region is CSAPTLPGQGTTNTEAFF. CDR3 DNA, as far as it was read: TGCAGTGCTCCCACACTTCCGGGACAGGGGACGACGAACACTGAA.

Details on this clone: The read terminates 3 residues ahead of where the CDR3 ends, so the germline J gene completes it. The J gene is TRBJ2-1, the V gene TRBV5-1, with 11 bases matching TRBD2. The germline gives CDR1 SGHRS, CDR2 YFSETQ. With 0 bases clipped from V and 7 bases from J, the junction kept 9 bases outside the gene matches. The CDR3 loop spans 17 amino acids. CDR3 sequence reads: CASSLDPSGGLPNEQFF. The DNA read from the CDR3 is TGCGCCAGCAGCTTGGACCCTAGCGGGGGGTTGCCAAATGAG. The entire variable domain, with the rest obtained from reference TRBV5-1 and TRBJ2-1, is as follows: KAGVTQTPRYLIKTRGQQVTLSCSPISGHRSVSWYQQTPGQGLQFLFEYFSETQRNKGNFPGRFSGRQFSNSRSEMNVSTLELGDSALYLCASSLDPSGGLPNEQFFGPGTRLTVL.

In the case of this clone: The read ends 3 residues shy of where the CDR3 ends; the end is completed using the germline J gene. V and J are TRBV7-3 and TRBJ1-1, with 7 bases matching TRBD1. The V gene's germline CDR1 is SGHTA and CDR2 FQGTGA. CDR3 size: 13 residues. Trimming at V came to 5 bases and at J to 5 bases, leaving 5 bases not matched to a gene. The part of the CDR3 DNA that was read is TGTGCCAGCAGCCAAACAGGGGTTACTGAA. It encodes CASSQTGVTE. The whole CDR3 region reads CASSQTGVTEAFF.

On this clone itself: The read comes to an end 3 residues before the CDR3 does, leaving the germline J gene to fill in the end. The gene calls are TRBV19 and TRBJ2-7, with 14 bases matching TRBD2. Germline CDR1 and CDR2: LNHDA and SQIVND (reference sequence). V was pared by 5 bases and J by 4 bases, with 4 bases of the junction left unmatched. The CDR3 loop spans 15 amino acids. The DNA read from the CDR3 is TGTGCCAGTAGTCTCGGGACTAGCGGGAGTTACGAG. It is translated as CASSLGTSGSYE. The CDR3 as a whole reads CASSLGTSGSYEQYF.

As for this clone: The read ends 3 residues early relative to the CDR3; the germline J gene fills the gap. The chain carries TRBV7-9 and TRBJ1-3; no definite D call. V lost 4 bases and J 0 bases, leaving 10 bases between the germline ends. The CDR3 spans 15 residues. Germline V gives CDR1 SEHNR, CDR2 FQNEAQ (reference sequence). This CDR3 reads CASSSTVSSGNTIYF. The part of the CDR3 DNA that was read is TGTGCCAGCAGCTCCACAGTTTCCTCTGGAAACACC. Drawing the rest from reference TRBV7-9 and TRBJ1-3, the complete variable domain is DTGVSQNPRHKITKRGQNVTFRCDPISEHNRLYWYRQTLGQGPEFLTYFQNEAQLEKSRLLSDRFSAERPKGSFSTLEIQRTEQGDSAMYLCASSSTVSSGNTIYFGEGSWLTVV.

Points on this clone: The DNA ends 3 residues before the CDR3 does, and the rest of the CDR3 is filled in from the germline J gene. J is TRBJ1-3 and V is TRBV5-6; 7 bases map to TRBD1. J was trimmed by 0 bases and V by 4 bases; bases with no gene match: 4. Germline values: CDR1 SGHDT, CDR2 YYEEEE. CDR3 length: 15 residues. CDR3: CASSLDRVSGNTIYF. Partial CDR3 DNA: TGTGCCAGCAGCCTAGACAGGGTCTCTGGAAACACC.

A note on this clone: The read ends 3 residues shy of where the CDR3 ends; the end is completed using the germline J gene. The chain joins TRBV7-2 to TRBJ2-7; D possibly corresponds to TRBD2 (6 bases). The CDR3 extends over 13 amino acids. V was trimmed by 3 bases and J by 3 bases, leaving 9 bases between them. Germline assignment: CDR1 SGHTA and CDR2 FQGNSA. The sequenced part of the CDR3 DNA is TGTGCCAGCAGCTTGAGGCGGGGCTACGAG. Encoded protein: CASSLRRGYE. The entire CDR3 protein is CASSLRRGYEQYF.

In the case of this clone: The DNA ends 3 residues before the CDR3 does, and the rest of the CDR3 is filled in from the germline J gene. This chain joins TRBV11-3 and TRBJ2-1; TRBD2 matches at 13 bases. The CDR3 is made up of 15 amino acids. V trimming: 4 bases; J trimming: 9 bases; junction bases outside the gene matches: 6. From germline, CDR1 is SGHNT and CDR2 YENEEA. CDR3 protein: CASSSGTSGVGEQFF. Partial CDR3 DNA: TGTGCCAGCAGCTCAGGGACTAGCGGGGTCGGTGAG.

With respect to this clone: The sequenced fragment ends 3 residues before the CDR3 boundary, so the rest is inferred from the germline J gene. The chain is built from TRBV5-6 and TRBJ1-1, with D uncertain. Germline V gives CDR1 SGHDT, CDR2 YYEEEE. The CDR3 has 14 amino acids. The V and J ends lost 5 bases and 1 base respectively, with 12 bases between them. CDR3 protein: CASSLTNKNTEAFF. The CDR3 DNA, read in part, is TGTGCCAGCAGTCTGACAAATAAGAACACTGAA. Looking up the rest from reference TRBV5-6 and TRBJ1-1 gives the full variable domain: DAGVTQSPTHLIKTRGQQVTLRCSPKSGHDTVSWYQQALGQGPQFIFQYYEEEERQRGNFPDRFSGHQFPNYSSELNVNALLLGDSALYLCASSLTNKNTEAFFGQGTRLTVV.

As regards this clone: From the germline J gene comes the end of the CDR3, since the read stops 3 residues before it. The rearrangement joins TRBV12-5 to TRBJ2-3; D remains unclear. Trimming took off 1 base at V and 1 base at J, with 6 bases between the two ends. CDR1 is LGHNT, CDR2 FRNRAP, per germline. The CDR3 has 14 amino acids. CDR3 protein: CASGLASGTDTQYF. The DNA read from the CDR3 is TGTGCTAGTGGTTTGGCCAGCGGCACAGATACG.

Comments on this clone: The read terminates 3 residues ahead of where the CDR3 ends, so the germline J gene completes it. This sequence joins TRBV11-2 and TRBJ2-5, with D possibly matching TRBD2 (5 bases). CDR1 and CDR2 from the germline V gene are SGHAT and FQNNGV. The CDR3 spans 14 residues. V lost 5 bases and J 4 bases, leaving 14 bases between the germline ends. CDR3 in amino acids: CASSPDTRAETQYF. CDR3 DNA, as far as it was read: TGTGCCAGCAGCCCCGACACTAGGGCAGAGACC.

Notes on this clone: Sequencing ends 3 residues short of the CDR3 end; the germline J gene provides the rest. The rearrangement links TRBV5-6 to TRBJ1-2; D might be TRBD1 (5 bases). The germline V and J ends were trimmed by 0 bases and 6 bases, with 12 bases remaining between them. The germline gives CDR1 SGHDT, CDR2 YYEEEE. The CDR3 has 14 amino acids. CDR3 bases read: TGTGCCAGCAGCTTGGGAGAGGGGAGAAATGGC. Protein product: CASSLGEGRNG. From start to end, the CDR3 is CASSLGEGRNGYTF. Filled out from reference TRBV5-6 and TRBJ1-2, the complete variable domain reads DAGVTQSPTHLIKTRGQQVTLRCSPKSGHDTVSWYQQALGQGPQFIFQYYEEEERQRGNFPDRFSGHQFPNYSSELNVNALLLGDSALYLCASSLGEGRNGYTFGSGTRLTVV.

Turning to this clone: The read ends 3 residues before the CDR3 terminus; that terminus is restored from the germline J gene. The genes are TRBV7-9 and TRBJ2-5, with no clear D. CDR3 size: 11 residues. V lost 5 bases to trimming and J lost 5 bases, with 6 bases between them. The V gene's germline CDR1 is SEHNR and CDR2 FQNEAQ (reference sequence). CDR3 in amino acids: CASSKGETQYF. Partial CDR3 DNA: TGTGCCAGCAGCAAAGGGGAGACC.

The CDR3 protein is CASSADTYYGYTF. The sequenced CDR3 bases are TGTGCCAGCAGTGCCGACACTTACTATGGC. This chain uses TRBV2 with TRBJ1-2; no clear D gene. The sequence runs out 3 residues before the end of the CDR3; the remainder is reconstructed from the germline J gene. The CDR3 spans 13 residues. V was pared by 4 bases and J by 3 bases, with 9 bases between. Germline loops: CDR1 SNHLY, CDR2 FYNNEI.

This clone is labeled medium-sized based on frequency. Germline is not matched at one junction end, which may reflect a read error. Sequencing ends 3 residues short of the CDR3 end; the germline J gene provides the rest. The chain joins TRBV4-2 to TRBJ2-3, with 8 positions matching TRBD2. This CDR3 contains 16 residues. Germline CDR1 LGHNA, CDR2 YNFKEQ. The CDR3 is CASSQDGSGTINTQYF. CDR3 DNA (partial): TGCGCCAGCAGCCAAGATGGTAGCGGGACGATTAATACG.

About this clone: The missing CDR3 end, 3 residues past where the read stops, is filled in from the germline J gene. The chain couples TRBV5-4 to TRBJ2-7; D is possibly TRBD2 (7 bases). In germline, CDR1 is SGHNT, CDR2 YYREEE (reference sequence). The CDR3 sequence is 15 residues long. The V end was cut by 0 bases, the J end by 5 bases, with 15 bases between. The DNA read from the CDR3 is TGTGCCAGCAGCTTGGCCGGGGGGTACAGGGACGAG. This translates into CASSLAGGYRDE. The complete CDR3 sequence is CASSLAGGYRDEQYF.

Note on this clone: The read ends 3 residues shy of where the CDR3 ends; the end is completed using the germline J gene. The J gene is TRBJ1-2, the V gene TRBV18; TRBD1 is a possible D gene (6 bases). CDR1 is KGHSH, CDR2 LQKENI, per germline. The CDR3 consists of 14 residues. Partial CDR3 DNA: TGTGCCAGCTCACCAAGACAGGAGGTCTACGAC. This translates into CASSPRQEVYD. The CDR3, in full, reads CASSPRQEVYDYTF.

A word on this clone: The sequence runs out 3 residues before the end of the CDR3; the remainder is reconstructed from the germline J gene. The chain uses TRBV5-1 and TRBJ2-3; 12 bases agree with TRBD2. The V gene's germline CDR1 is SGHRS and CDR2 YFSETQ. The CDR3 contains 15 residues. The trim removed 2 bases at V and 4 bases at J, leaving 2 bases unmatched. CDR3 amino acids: CASSFLAGGPDTQYF. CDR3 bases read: TGCGCCAGCAGCTTCCTAGCGGGGGGGCCAGATACG.

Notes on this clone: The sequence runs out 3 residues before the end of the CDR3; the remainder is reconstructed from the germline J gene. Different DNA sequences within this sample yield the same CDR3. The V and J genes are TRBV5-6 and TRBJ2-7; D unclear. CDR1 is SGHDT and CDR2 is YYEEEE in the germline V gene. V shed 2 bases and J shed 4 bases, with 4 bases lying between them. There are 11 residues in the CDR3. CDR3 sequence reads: CASSFGYEQYF. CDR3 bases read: TGTGCCAGCAGCTTCGGTTACGAG.

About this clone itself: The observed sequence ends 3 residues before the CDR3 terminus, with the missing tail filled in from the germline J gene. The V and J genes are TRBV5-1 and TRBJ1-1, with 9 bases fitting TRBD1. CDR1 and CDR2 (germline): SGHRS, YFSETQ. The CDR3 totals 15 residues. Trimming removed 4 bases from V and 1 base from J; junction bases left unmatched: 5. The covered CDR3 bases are TGCGCCAGCAGCCCAGGGACAGGGCCGAACACTGAA. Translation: CASSPGTGPNTE. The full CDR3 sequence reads CASSPGTGPNTEAFF.

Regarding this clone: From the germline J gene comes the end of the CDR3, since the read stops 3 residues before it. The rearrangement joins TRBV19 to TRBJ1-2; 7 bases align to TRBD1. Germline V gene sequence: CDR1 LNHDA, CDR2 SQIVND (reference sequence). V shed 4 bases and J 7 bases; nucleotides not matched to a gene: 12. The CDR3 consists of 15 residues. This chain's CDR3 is CASSRVGQSVPGYTF. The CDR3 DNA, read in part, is TGTGCCAGTAGTAGAGTGGGACAGTCCGTCCCTGGC.